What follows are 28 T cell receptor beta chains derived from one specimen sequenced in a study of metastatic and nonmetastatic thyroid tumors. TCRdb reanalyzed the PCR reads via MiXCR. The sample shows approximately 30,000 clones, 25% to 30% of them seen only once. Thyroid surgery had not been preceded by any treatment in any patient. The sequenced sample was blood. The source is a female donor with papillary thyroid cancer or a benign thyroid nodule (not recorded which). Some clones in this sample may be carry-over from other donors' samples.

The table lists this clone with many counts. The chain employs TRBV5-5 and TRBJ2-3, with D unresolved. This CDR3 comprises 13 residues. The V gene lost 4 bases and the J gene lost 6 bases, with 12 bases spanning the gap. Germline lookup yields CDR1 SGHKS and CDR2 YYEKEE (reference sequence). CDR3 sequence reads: CASSGGLADTQYF. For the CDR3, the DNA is TGTGCCAGCAGCGGCGGCCTGGCGGATACGCAGTATTTT. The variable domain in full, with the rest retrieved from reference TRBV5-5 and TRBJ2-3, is DAGVTQSPTHLIKTRGQQVTLRCSPISGHKSVSWYQQVLGQGPQFIFQYYEKEERGRGNFPDRFSARQFPNYSSELNVNALLLGDSALYLCASSGGLADTQYFGPGTRLTVL.

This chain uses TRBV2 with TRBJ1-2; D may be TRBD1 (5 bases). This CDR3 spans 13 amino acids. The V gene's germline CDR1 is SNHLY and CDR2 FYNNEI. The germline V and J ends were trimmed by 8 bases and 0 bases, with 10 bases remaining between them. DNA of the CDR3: TGTGCCAGCCGGGACGCAACTAACTATGGCTACACCTTC. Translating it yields CASRDATNYGYTF.

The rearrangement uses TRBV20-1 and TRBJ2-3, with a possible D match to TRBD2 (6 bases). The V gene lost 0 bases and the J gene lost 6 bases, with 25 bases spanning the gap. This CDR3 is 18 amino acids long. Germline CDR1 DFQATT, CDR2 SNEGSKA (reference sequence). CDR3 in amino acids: CSARDASLIKGRKDTQYF. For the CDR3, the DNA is TGCAGTGCTAGAGACGCGTCCCTCATAAAGGGGAGGAAGGATACGCAGTATTTT.

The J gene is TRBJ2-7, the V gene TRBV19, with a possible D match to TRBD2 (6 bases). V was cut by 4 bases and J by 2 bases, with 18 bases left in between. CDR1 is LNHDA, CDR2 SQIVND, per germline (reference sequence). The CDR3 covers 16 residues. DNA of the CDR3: TGTGCCAGTAGTAAATCTTATTCGGGCGGGACCTACGAGCAGTACTTC. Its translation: CASSKSYSGGTYEQYF.

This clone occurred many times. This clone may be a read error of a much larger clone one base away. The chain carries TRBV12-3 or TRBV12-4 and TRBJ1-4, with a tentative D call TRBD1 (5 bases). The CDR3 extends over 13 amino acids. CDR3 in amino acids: CASRGVARENLFF. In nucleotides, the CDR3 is TGTGCCAGCAGGGGGGTGGCCCGCGAAAACCTGTTTTTT.

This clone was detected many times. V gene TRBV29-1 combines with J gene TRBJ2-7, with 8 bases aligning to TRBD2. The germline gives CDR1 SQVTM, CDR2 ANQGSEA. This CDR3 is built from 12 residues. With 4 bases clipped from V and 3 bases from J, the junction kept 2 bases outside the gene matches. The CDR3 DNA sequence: TGCAGCGTTGGTAGCGGGGTCTACGAGCAGTACTTC. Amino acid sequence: CSVGSGVYEQYF.

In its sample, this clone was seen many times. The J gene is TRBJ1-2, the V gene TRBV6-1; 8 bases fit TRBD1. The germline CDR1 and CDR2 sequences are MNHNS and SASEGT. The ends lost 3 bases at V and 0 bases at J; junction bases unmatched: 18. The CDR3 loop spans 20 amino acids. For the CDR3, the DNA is TGTGCCAGCAGTGATACTTACCCTACAGGGGGTGATGCTTCTAACTATGGCTACACCTTC. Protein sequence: CASSDTYPTGGDASNYGYTF.

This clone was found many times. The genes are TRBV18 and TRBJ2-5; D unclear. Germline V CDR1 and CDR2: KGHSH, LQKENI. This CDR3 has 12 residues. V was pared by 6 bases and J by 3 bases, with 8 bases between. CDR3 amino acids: CASSVYKETQYF. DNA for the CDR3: TGTGCCAGCTCGGTCTACAAAGAGACCCAGTACTTC.

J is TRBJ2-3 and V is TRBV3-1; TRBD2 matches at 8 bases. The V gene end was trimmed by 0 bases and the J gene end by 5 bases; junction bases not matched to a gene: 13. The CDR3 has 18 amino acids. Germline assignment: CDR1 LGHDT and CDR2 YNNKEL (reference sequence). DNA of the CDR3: TGTGCCAGCAGCCAAGACTTGTCTTTCGGGGGGGTCAAAGATACGCAGTATTTT. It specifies CASSQDLSFGGVKDTQYF.

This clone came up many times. CDR3 amino acids: CASSLKRDRASNQPQHF. The CDR3 DNA sequence: TGTGCCAGCAGCTTAAAGAGGGACAGGGCCAGCAATCAGCCCCAGCATTTT. The chain employs TRBV11-1 and TRBJ1-5, with 9 bases matching TRBD1. Germline assignment: CDR1 SGHAT and CDR2 FQDESV (reference sequence). CDR3 length: 17 amino acids. V lost 2 bases, J lost 1 base, and 6 bases stayed unmatched.

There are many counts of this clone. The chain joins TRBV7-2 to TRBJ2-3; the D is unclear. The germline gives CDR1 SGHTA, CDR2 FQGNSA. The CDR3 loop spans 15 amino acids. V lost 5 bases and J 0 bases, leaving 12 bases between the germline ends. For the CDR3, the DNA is TGTGCCAGCAGCATCGGAGTAGTTAGCACAGATACGCAGTATTTT. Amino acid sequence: CASSIGVVSTDTQYF.

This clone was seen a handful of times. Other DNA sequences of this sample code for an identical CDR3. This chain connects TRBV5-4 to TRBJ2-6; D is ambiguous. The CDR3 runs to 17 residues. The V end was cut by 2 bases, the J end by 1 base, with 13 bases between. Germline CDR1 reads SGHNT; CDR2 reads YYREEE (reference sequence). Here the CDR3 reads CASSFRGPDSGANVLTF. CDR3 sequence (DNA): TGTGCCAGCAGCTTCAGAGGCCCTGATTCTGGGGCCAACGTCCTGACTTTC.

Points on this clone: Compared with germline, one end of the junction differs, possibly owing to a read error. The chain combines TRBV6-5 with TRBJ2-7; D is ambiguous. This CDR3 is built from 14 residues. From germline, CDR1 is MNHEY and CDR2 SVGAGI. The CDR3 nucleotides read TGTGCCATCAGTTACGACACCCGTTCCTACGAGCAGAACTTC. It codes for CAISYDTRSYEQNF.

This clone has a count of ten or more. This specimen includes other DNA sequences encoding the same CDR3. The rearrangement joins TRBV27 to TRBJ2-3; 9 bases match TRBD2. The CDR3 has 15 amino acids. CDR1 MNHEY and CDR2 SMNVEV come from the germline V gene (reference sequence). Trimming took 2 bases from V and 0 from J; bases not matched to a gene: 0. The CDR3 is CASSLTSGSTDTQYF. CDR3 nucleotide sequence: TGTGCCAGCAGTTTAACTAGCGGGAGCACAGATACGCAGTATTTT.

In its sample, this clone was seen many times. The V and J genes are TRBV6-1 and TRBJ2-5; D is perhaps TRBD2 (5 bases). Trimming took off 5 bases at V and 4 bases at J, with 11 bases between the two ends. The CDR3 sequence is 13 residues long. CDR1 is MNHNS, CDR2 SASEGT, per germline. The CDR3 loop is CASSSGWAETQYF. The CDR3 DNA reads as TGTGCCAGCAGTTCGGGGTGGGCAGAGACCCAGTACTTC.

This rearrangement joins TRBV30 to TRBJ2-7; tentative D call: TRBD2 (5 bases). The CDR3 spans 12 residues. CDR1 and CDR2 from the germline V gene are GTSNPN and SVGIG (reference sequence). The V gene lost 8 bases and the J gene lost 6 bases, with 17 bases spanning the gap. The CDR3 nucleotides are TGTGCCGCTAGTGTACTAGGTAGCGAGCAGTACTTC. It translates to CAASVLGSEQYF. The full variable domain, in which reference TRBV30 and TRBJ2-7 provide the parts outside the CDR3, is SQTIHQWPATLVQPVGSPLSLECTVEGTSNPNLYWYRQAAGRGLQLLFYSVGIGQISSEVPQNLSASRPQDRQFILSSKKLLLSDSGFYLCAASVLGSEQYFGPGTRLTVT.

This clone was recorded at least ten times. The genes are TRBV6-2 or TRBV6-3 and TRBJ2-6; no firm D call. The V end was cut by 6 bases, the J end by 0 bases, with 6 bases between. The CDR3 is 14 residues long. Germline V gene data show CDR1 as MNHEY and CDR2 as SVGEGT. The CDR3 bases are TGTGCCAGCAGCCTCGACTCTGGGGCCAACGTCCTGACTTTC. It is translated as CASSLDSGANVLTF.

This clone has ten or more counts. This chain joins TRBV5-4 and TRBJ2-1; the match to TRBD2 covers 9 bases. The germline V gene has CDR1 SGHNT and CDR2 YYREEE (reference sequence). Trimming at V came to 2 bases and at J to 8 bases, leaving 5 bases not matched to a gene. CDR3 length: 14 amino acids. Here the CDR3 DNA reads TGTGCCAGCAGCTTAGTACTAGCGGGTGATGAGCAGTTCTTC. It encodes CASSLVLAGDEQFF. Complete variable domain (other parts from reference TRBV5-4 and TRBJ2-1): ETGVTQSPTHLIKTRGQQVTLRCSSQSGHNTVSWYQQALGQGPQFIFQYYREEENGRGNFPPRFSGLQFPNYSSELNVNALELDDSALYLCASSLVLAGDEQFFGPGTRLTVL.

The CDR3 loop is CASMTTTDTQYF. DNA for the CDR3: TGTGCCAGCATGACTACAACAGATACGCAGTATTTT. The chain combines TRBV12-3 or TRBV12-4 with TRBJ2-3; D may be TRBD2 (5 bases). The CDR3 has 12 residues. Trimming took off 7 bases at V and 3 bases at J, with 8 bases between the two ends.

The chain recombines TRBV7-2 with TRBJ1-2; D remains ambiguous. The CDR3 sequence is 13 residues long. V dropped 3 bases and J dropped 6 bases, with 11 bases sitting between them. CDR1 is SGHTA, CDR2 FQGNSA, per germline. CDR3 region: CASSFGTIDGYTF. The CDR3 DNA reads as TGTGCCAGCAGCTTTGGCACTATCGATGGCTACACCTTC.

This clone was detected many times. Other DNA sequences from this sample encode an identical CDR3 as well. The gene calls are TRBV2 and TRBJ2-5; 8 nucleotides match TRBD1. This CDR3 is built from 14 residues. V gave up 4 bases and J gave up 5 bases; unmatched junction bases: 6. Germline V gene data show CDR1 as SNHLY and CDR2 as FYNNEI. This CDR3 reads CASSGTGSGETQYF. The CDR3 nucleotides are TGTGCCAGCAGTGGGACAGGGTCAGGGGAGACCCAGTACTTC.

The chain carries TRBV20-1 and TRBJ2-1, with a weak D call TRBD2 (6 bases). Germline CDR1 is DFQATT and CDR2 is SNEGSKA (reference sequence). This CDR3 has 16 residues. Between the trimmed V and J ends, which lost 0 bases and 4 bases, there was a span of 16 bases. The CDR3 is CSARDPTGALYNEQFF. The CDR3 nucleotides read TGCAGTGCTAGAGATCCCACGGGAGCACTGTACAATGAGCAGTTCTTC.

The CDR3 DNA reads TGCGCCAGCAGCTTACTTGGGCAAAATTCGCACGGCTACACCTTC. Protein: CASSLLGQNSHGYTF. The rearrangement uses TRBV5-1 and TRBJ1-2; D uncertain. The CDR3 contains 15 residues. V lost 2 bases and J 8 bases, leaving 19 bases between the germline ends. Germline V gene sequence: CDR1 SGHRS, CDR2 YFSETQ.

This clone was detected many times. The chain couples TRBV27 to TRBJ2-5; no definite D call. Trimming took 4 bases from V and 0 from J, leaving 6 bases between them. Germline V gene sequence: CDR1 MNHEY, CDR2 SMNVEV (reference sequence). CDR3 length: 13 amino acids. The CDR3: CASSSEYQETQYF. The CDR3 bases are TGTGCCAGCAGTTCCGAGTACCAAGAGACCCAGTACTTC.

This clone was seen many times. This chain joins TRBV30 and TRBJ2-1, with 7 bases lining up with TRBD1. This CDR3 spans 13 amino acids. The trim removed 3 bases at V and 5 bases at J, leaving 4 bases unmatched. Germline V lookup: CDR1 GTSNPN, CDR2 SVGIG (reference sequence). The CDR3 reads CAWRRGLDNEQFF. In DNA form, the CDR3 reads TGTGCCTGGAGAAGGGGGCTCGACAATGAGCAGTTCTTC.

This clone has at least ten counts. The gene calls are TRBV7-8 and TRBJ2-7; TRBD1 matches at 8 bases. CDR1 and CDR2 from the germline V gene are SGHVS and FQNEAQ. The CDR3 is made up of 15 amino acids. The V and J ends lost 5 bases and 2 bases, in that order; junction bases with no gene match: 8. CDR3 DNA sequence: TGTGCCAGCAGCCGATCGACAGGGGTAGCCTACGAGCAGTACTTC. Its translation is CASSRSTGVAYEQYF. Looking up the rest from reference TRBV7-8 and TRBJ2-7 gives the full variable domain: GAGVSQSPRYKVAKRGQDVALRCDPISGHVSLFWYQQALGQGPEFLTYFQNEAQLDKSGLPSDRFFAERPEGSVSTLKIQRTQQEDSAVYLCASSRSTGVAYEQYFGPGTRLTVT.

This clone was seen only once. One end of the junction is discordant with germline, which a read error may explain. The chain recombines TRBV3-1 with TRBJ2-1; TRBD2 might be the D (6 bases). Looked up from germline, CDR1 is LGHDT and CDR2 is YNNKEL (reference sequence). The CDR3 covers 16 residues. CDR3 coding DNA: TGTGCCAGCACCCAAAGCTCCCTGGCGGGACGCAATGAGCAGTTCTTC. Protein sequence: CASTQSSLAGRNEQFF.

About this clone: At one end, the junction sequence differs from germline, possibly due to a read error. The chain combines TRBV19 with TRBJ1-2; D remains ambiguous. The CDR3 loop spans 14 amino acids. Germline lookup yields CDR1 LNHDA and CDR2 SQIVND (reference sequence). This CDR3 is CASSTEVSDYGYTF. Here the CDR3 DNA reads TGTGCCAGTAGTACTGAAGTCAGCGACTATGGCTACACATTC.